This record concerns one T cell receptor (beta chain) sequence. The data belong to a study of patients and donors after allogeneic stem cell transplantation. The CDR3 is 14 residues long. In germline, CDR1 is SGHRS, CDR2 YFSETQ. Trimming left V 4 bases short and J 8 bases short, with 18 bases between. One entry per CDR3 protein, called by TCRdb with MiXCR from the RT-PCR reads. The table has around 200,000 distinct CDR3 sequences, 38% seen once; the top ten hold around a tenth. Material: blood, either unsorted or a sorted T cell fraction (not recorded which). This clonotype was sampled from a human donor who was either an allogeneic HSCT recipient or a stem cell or donor lymphocyte infusion donor (not recorded which). It is not recorded whose cells these are; they may come from a transplant donor. The chain has TRBV5-1 and TRBJ1-2; D gene unclear. CDR3 DNA: TGCGCCAGCAGCGCGACCGGGATGAGGCAGGGCTACACCTTC. Residues: CASSATGMRQGYTF.